Below, 21 T cell receptor beta chains from the same sample are listed, as sequenced in a study of PD-L1 blockade in urothelial cancer. TCRdb's table, derived via immunoSEQ multiplex PCR, lists solely in-frame clones and lacks some. Of 50,000 to 55,000 clones in the sample, 70% to 90% were seen once. Time point: peripheral blood 6 weeks after treatment start. Sequencing used PBMCs, obtained around atezolizumab (anti-PD-L1) treatment. These receptor sequences come from a man aged 55 to 70 with urothelial cancer.

The chain couples TRBV4-1 to TRBJ2-7; 9 nucleotides match TRBD1. The CDR3 runs 14 residues. Germline assignment: CDR1 MGHRA and CDR2 YSYEKL. Trimming at V came to 5 bases and at J to 6 bases, leaving 8 bases not matched to a gene. CDR3: CASSTRDRVAEQYF. The DNA of the CDR3 is TGCGCCAGCAGCACCCGGGACAGGGTTGCCGAGCAGTACTTC.

The genes are TRBV7-8 and TRBJ1-5; 10 bases line up with TRBD1. V dropped 4 bases and J dropped 4; count of bases not matched to a gene: 1. The CDR3 consists of 14 residues. Germline CDR1 SGHVS, CDR2 FQNEAQ. CDR3 protein: CASSSGQGNQPQHF. In nucleotides, the CDR3 is TGTGCCAGCAGCTCGGGACAGGGGAATCAGCCCCAGCATTTT.

This chain uses TRBV11-2 with TRBJ1-6; 7 positions match TRBD1. The CDR3 is 17 residues long. Germline CDR1 SGHAT, CDR2 FQNNGV. J gave up 7 bases and V 3 bases, and 12 bases lay outside the gene matches. The DNA of the CDR3 is TGTGCCAGCAGCTTCATGCACGACAGGGTAGGAAATTCACCCCTCCACTTT. It codes for CASSFMHDRVGNSPLHF.

The count of this clone is one. The chain couples TRBV10-1 to TRBJ2-3; 7 nucleotides match TRBD1. Germline V lookup: CDR1 WNHNN, CDR2 SYGVQD (reference sequence). Losses at the gene ends were 7 bases for V and 3 bases for J; bases not matched to a gene: 10. The CDR3 is made up of 15 amino acids. The CDR3 coding sequence is TGCGCCAGCACCCCCGGAACAGGGGCTACAGATACGCAGTATTTT. Protein sequence: CASTPGTGATDTQYF.

This clone was recorded once. The chain links TRBV7-9 to TRBJ1-2; 7 nucleotides match TRBD1. Germline values: CDR1 SEHNR, CDR2 FQNEAQ (reference sequence). This CDR3 has 13 residues. V gave up 7 bases and J gave up 7 bases; unmatched junction bases: 9. For the CDR3, the DNA is TGTGCCAGCACCCCCGACAGGGTTGGTGGCTACACCTTC. Its protein product is CASTPDRVGGYTF.

The rearrangement uses TRBV12-5 and TRBJ2-5, with D perhaps TRBD2 (5 bases). From germline, CDR1 is LGHNT and CDR2 FRNRAP. The CDR3 has 14 residues. V lost 0 bases and J lost 5, with 10 bases in between. The CDR3 loop is CASGLVVTGETQYF. The CDR3 DNA reads TGTGCTAGTGGTTTGGTAGTGACGGGGGAGACCCAGTACTTC.

This chain uses TRBV7-2 with TRBJ2-7; TRBD2 matches at 12 bases. CDR1 and CDR2 from the germline V gene are SGHTA and FQGNSA. There are 17 residues in the CDR3. V gave up 6 bases and J gave up 7 bases; unmatched junction bases: 16. CDR3 nucleotides: TGTGCCAGCAGTCGCGACCTAGCGGGAGGGCCTATTGGGGAGCAGTACTTC. Amino acids: CASSRDLAGGPIGEQYF.

The chain is built from TRBV5-6 and TRBJ2-2; 7 bases line up with TRBD2. This CDR3 has 16 residues. V gave up 0 bases and J gave up 6 bases; unmatched junction bases: 8. Germline values: CDR1 SGHDT, CDR2 YYEEEE. The CDR3 region is CASSLVETSGAGELFF. CDR3 DNA: TGTGCCAGCAGCTTGGTTGAGACCAGCGGGGCCGGGGAGCTGTTTTTT.

V usage is TRBV28 and J usage is TRBJ2-3; the D gene is possibly TRBD2 (6 bases). Trimming cost V 4 bases and J 1 base, with 15 bases left between them. CDR1 and CDR2 (germline): MDHEN, SYDVKM. The CDR3 is 16 amino acids. The CDR3 DNA sequence: TGTGCCAGCAGTTCCAGGAGGGAGGTTGGCACAGATACGCAGTATTTT. Translation: CASSSRREVGTDTQYF.

This clone appeared a single time. The V gene is TRBV4-1, the J gene TRBJ2-1; maybe TRBD1 (5 bases). Per germline, CDR1 MGHRA and CDR2 YSYEKL. The V end lost 0 bases, the J end lost 0 bases, and 12 bases lay between the germline ends. This CDR3 region has 17 residues. The CDR3 region has the DNA TGCGCCAGCAGCCAAGATGTTCAGGGTCGCTCCTACAATGAGCAGTTCTTC. Translated: CASSQDVQGRSYNEQFF.

This clone was observed once. The rearrangement joins TRBV2 to TRBJ2-7; 7 bases agree with TRBD2. The ends lost 9 bases at V and 5 bases at J; junction bases unmatched: 10. The CDR3 sequence is 13 residues long. Per germline, CDR1 SNHLY and CDR2 FYNNEI. Here the CDR3 reads CARYTSVKNEQYF. As DNA, the CDR3 is TGTGCCAGATACACTAGCGTCAAGAACGAGCAGTACTTC.

This clone was detected only a few times. This chain connects TRBV6-4 to TRBJ2-3; possibly TRBD2 for D (6 bases). The CDR3 extends over 13 amino acids. In germline, CDR1 is MRHNA, CDR2 SNTAGT. V gave up 10 bases and J gave up 2 bases, with 13 bases separating them. As DNA, the CDR3 is TGTGCCACCCAGGCTAGCGACACAGATACGCAGTATTTT. Translating it yields CATQASDTDTQYF.

The chain joins TRBV5-1 to TRBJ2-1; TRBD2 matches at 15 bases. Germline CDR1 SGHRS, CDR2 YFSETQ. The CDR3 is 16 residues long. V shed 5 bases and J 6 bases; nucleotides not matched to a gene: 6. Here the CDR3 DNA reads TGCGCCAGCAGTCTTCCGGGACTAGCGGGGGGCAATGAGCAGTTCTTC. Amino acids: CASSLPGLAGGNEQFF. The variable domain in full, completed from reference TRBV5-1 and TRBJ2-1, reads KAGVTQTPRYLIKTRGQQVTLSCSPISGHRSVSWYQQTPGQGLQFLFEYFSETQRNKGNFPGRFSGRQFSNSRSEMNVSTLELGDSALYLCASSLPGLAGGNEQFFGPGTRLTVL.

The gene calls are TRBV5-5 and TRBJ1-5; D possibly corresponds to TRBD1 (6 bases). The CDR3 is 15 amino acids. CDR1 and CDR2 from the germline V gene are SGHKS and YYEKEE (reference sequence). The germline V and J ends were trimmed by 2 bases and 3 bases, with 12 bases remaining between them. CDR3 in amino acids: CASSFDGQFNQPQHF. CDR3 coding DNA: TGTGCCAGCAGCTTCGACGGACAGTTCAATCAGCCCCAGCATTTT.

V and J are TRBV2 and TRBJ2-7, with 11 positions matching TRBD2. Germline V gene sequence: CDR1 SNHLY, CDR2 FYNNEI. V dropped 6 bases and J dropped 0; count of bases not matched to a gene: 16. The CDR3 covers 19 residues. The chain's CDR3 is CASSAGGVLAGASSYEQYF. The DNA for the CDR3 is TGTGCCAGCAGCGCAGGGGGGGTACTAGCGGGAGCTAGCTCCTACGAGCAGTACTTC.

This chain uses TRBV18 with TRBJ2-7, with a possible D match to TRBD1 (5 bases). V was cut by 2 bases and J by 3 bases, with 8 bases left in between. The germline V gene has CDR1 KGHSH and CDR2 LQKENI. This CDR3 has 13 amino acids. The CDR3 DNA sequence: TGTGCCAGCTCACCATCTCAGGGCTACGAGCAGTACTTC. Translated, it gives CASSPSQGYEQYF.

The chain uses TRBV29-1 and TRBJ1-2; D not resolved. This CDR3 has 14 amino acids. From germline, CDR1 is SQVTM and CDR2 ANQGSEA. V gave up 6 bases and J gave up 4 bases, with 18 bases separating them. This CDR3 is CSVAPERASYGYTF. For the CDR3, the DNA is TGCAGCGTCGCCCCCGAGAGGGCCAGCTATGGCTACACCTTC.

The chain recombines TRBV11-2 with TRBJ2-3; 14 nucleotides match TRBD2. V shed 4 bases, J shed 3 bases, and the junction held 6 bases outside the gene matches. The CDR3 runs 17 residues. Looked up from germline, CDR1 is SGHAT and CDR2 is FQNNGV. This CDR3 reads CASSSHRTSGRTDTQYF. The CDR3 DNA reads TGTGCCAGCAGCTCGCATCGGACTAGCGGGAGGACAGATACGCAGTATTTT.

The chain combines TRBV4-3 with TRBJ1-5; no reliable D call. CDR1 is LGHNA, CDR2 YSLEER, per germline. The V and J ends lost 2 bases and 0 bases respectively, with 17 bases between them. CDR3 length equals 18 residues. CDR3 coding DNA: TGCGCCAGCAGCCAACGGTATTCCGGTAATTATAGCAATCAGCCCCAGCATTTT. It encodes CASSQRYSGNYSNQPQHF.

V and J are TRBV28 and TRBJ1-3; D ambiguous. V was trimmed by 7 bases and J by 4 bases, leaving 17 bases between them. The CDR3 covers 15 residues. Germline loops: CDR1 MDHEN, CDR2 SYDVKM. The CDR3, as DNA: TGTGCCAGCAACCGATCACCCGTGGCAGGAAACACCATATATTTT. This translates into CASNRSPVAGNTIYF.

This chain uses TRBV7-9 with TRBJ2-7; D may be TRBD1 (5 bases). V lost 5 bases to trimming and J lost 3 bases, with 8 bases between them. CDR3 size: 12 residues. The germline V gene has CDR1 SEHNR and CDR2 FQNEAQ (reference sequence). The CDR3 nucleotides are TGTGCCAGCAGCGTGGACATCTACGAGCAGTACTTC. Translating gives CASSVDIYEQYF.